The source of this T cell receptor beta chain is a study of blood T cell repertoires in COVID-19. Study summary: In each case, the material was cDNA or gDNA derived from T cells, B-cell-depleted T cells, or PBMCs.

Original data processing: Amplified reference gene primers provided the basis for estimating nucleated cell counts. Here immunoSEQ multiplex PCR was the method, and the copy in TCRdb shows in-frame clones only, minus some. The V and J calls and clone size are taken from that table; D and trimming were inferred from the DNA. The data hold around 290,000 clones, with approximately 91% observed a single time. Participants were aged about 18 to 100 years from roughly 26 US areas. Cohorts were assigned according to the clinical history that participants reported. Germline loops: CDR1 SGHAT, CDR2 FQNNGV. The CDR3 loop spans 15 amino acids. With 0 bases clipped from V and 4 bases from J, the junction kept 5 bases outside the gene matches.

Input material: PBMCs or T cells enriched from blood (not recorded which). The clonotype comes from a woman aged 40-49 years who had recovered from COVID-19. V gene TRBV11-2 combines with J gene TRBJ1-2; TRBD1 aligns across 7 bases. In DNA, the CDR3 is TGTGCCAGCAGCTTAGACAGGGGGATTTTCTATGGCTACACCTTC. Encoded protein: CASSLDRGIFYGYTF.